One sample yielded the 27 T cell receptor beta chains listed below, sequenced in a study of siplizumab effects on memory and regulatory T cells. Using immunoSEQ multiplex PCR, the repertoire was profiled, and TCRdb retains in-frame clones only, with some absent. In the table there are about 69,000 clones, approximately 88% of which are singletons. Sequenced: Tregs sorted from blood. These receptors originate from a human donor in good health.

The chain recombines TRBV28 with TRBJ2-5; 9 bases are shared with TRBD1. The CDR3 has 15 residues. Losses at the gene ends were 5 bases for V and 2 bases for J; bases not matched to a gene: 6. CDR1 and CDR2 (germline): MDHEN, SYDVKM. The CDR3 DNA reads as TGTGCCAGCAGTGGACAGGGGCGGGGACAAGAGACCCAGTACTTC. As protein: CASSGQGRGQETQYF.

The rearrangement joins TRBV18 to TRBJ2-2, with D uncertain. This CDR3 contains 12 residues. CDR1 KGHSH and CDR2 LQKENI come from the germline V gene. The ends were cut back, 6 bases at V and 2 bases at J, with 4 bases in the middle. Here the CDR3 DNA reads TGTGCCAGCTCCCTAAACACCGGGGAGCTGTTTTTT. Its protein product is CASSLNTGELFF.

In DNA form, the CDR3 reads TGTGCCAGCAGCTCCCCGGGGGGAACTAGCACAGATACGCAGTATTTT. This codes for CASSSPGGTSTDTQYF. The chain recombines TRBV5-4 with TRBJ2-3, with 7 nucleotides matching TRBD2. The CDR3 contains 16 residues. The V segment lost 3 bases and the J segment 0 bases; nucleotides outside the gene matches: 7. Germline V gives CDR1 SGHNT, CDR2 YYREEE (reference sequence).

This sequence joins TRBV19 and TRBJ2-6; a weak D match, TRBD2 (5 bases). This CDR3 region has 12 residues. Trimming removed 5 bases at V and 8 bases at J, with 7 bases between. Per the germline V gene, CDR1 is LNHDA and CDR2 is SQIVND (reference sequence). CDR3 nucleotide sequence: TGTGCCAGTAGTCCGGGGACCAACGTCCTGACTTTC. This gives the protein CASSPGTNVLTF. Full variable domain (rest looked up from reference TRBV19 and TRBJ2-6): DGGITQSPKYLFRKEGQNVTLSCEQNLNHDAMYWYRQDPGQGLRLIYYSQIVNDFQKGDIAEGYSVSREKKESFPLTVTSAQKNPTAFYLCASSPGTNVLTFGAGSRLTVL.

The chain combines TRBV5-8 with TRBJ1-2, with no clear D. This CDR3 contains 13 residues. Trimming took 1 base from V and 7 from J, leaving 11 bases between them. Germline loops: CDR1 SGHTS, CDR2 YDEGEE. The CDR3 DNA sequence: TGTGCCAGCAGCTTGAAAGAATTTGGTGGCTACACCTTC. Translated: CASSLKEFGGYTF.

The J gene is TRBJ2-2, the V gene TRBV7-2; no firm D call. V was clipped by 6 bases and J by 6 bases, with 11 bases between them. Germline CDR1 is SGHTA and CDR2 is FQGNSA. The CDR3 extends over 13 amino acids. The DNA of the CDR3 is TGTGCCAGCAGACCTACAGAAGCCGGGGAGCTGTTTTTT. It specifies CASRPTEAGELFF.

The chain employs TRBV9 and TRBJ2-5; 10 nucleotides line up with TRBD2. V was pared by 5 bases and J by 0 bases, with 4 bases of the junction left unmatched. Per the germline V gene, CDR1 is SGDLS and CDR2 is YYNGEE. This CDR3 has 15 residues. This chain's CDR3 is CASSEAGGNQETQYF. The CDR3, as DNA: TGTGCCAGCAGTGAAGCGGGAGGGAACCAAGAGACCCAGTACTTC.

V is TRBV6-1 and J is TRBJ1-4; D uncertain. The V gene lost 0 bases and the J gene lost 7 bases, with 12 bases spanning the gap. CDR3 length: 15 residues. Germline loops: CDR1 MNHNS, CDR2 SASEGT. The CDR3 coding sequence is TGTGCCAGCAGTGAAGCCGCGGGCGTGGGTGAAAAACTGTTTTTT. Protein sequence: CASSEAAGVGEKLFF.

The chain links TRBV5-6 to TRBJ2-3, with 8 positions matching TRBD1. The germline gives CDR1 SGHDT, CDR2 YYEEEE. The J segment lost 3 bases and the V segment lost 4 bases, leaving 7 bases of the junction unmatched. This CDR3 is built from 15 residues. CDR3 bases: TGTGCCAGCAGCGCGCAGGGGGCTGGGACAGATACGCAGTATTTT. Its protein product is CASSAQGAGTDTQYF.

This chain joins TRBV4-1 and TRBJ2-3; 8 bases agree with TRBD2. This CDR3 is built from 17 residues. The germline V gene encodes CDR1 MGHRA and CDR2 YSYEKL. The V and J ends lost 0 bases and 1 base, in that order; junction bases with no gene match: 6. CDR3 protein: CASSQDKLAERTDTQYF. The CDR3 DNA is TGCGCCAGCAGCCAAGATAAACTAGCGGAACGCACAGATACGCAGTATTTT.

The chain carries TRBV19 and TRBJ2-3, with 7 bases fitting TRBD1. The CDR3 consists of 13 residues. CDR1 and CDR2 from the germline V gene are LNHDA and SQIVND (reference sequence). Losses at the gene ends were 3 bases for V and 6 bases for J; bases not matched to a gene: 3. CDR3 amino acids: CASSMPRGDTQYF. CDR3 sequence (DNA): TGTGCCAGTAGTATGCCCAGGGGGGATACGCAGTATTTT.

The chain links TRBV7-2 to TRBJ1-2, with 7 bases lining up with TRBD1. This CDR3 is 14 amino acids long. J lost 4 bases, V lost 5 bases, and 7 bases had no gene match. Germline CDR1 and CDR2: SGHTA and FQGNSA. In nucleotides, the CDR3 is TGTGCCAGCAGCCCAACAGACAGGGCCTATGGCTACACCTTC. Protein sequence: CASSPTDRAYGYTF.

The rearrangement links TRBV28 to TRBJ1-4; 9 nucleotides agree with TRBD1. With V trimmed by 6 bases and J by 8 bases, 16 bases remained unmatched. The CDR3 totals 17 residues. Germline lookup yields CDR1 MDHEN and CDR2 SYDVKM. CDR3 protein: CASSYPRSGTGTEKLFF. Here the CDR3 DNA reads TGTGCCAGCAGCTATCCGAGGTCCGGGACAGGGACGGAAAAACTGTTTTTT.

The V and J genes are TRBV14 and TRBJ2-7; TRBD1 agrees at 9 bases. This CDR3 comprises 14 residues. Looked up from germline, CDR1 is SGHDN and CDR2 is FVKESK. V shed 5 bases and J 2 bases; nucleotides not matched to a gene: 4. CDR3 region: CASSKRTGAYEQYF. The DNA of the CDR3 is TGTGCCAGCAGCAAGAGGACAGGGGCCTACGAGCAGTACTTC.

The rearrangement links TRBV6-6 to TRBJ2-3; tentatively, D is TRBD1 (5 bases). V was shortened by 7 bases and J by 0 bases, with 11 bases between the two germline ends. Germline V gene data show CDR1 as MNHNY and CDR2 as SVGAGI (reference sequence). The CDR3 consists of 14 residues. CDR3 DNA: TGTGCCAGCAAGTTTCAGGGTAGCACAGATACGCAGTATTTT. This encodes CASKFQGSTDTQYF.

The genes are TRBV19 and TRBJ2-2, with TRBD1 matching over 8 bases. Germline values: CDR1 LNHDA, CDR2 SQIVND (reference sequence). V gave up 2 bases and J gave up 5 bases; unmatched junction bases: 1. The CDR3 loop spans 14 amino acids. The CDR3 sequence is CASSITGGTGELFF. DNA of the CDR3: TGTGCCAGTAGTATAACAGGGGGAACCGGGGAGCTGTTTTTT.

This clone has a single count. J is TRBJ2-7 and V is TRBV6-1; D remains unclear. The CDR3 spans 11 residues. V dropped 5 bases and J dropped 0 bases, with 2 bases sitting between them. Germline V CDR1 and CDR2: MNHNS, SASEGT. In DNA form, the CDR3 reads TGTGCCAGCAGTTTCTCCTACGAGCAGTACTTC. It codes for CASSFSYEQYF.

The CDR3 DNA reads as TGTGCCAGCAGTTTAGCAGAAAACTACGAGCAGTACTTC. Amino acid sequence: CASSLAENYEQYF. The V gene is TRBV27, the J gene TRBJ2-7; D unresolved. The germline gives CDR1 MNHEY, CDR2 SMNVEV (reference sequence). Trimming left V 2 bases short and J 3 bases short, with 8 bases between. The CDR3 sequence is 13 residues long.

CDR3 in amino acids: CASSPLRGTGFEAFF. In DNA form, the CDR3 reads TGTGCCAGCTCACCATTACGGGGCACGGGATTTGAAGCTTTCTTT. The rearrangement joins TRBV18 to TRBJ1-1; D is possibly TRBD1 (5 bases). The length of the CDR3 is 15 residues. Trimming removed 2 bases from V and 7 bases from J, with 17 bases in between. Germline CDR1 KGHSH, CDR2 LQKENI.

The rearrangement joins TRBV5-5 to TRBJ1-3; 10 nucleotides align to TRBD1. J lost 0 bases, V lost 2 bases, and 8 bases had no gene match. From germline, CDR1 is SGHKS and CDR2 YYEKEE (reference sequence). CDR3 length equals 18 residues. The CDR3 bases are TGTGCCAGCAGCTTATCGGGGACAGGGGCCTTCTCTGGAAACACCATATATTTT. Amino acids: CASSLSGTGAFSGNTIYF.

In this sample, this clone turned up once. This chain uses TRBV5-5 with TRBJ2-3; D unclear. The germline CDR1 and CDR2 sequences are SGHKS and YYEKEE (reference sequence). The V end was cut by 1 base, the J end by 6 bases, with 12 bases between. This CDR3 is 14 amino acids long. In nucleotides, the CDR3 is TGTGCCAGCAGCTTGCGACCCCAATTGGATACGCAGTATTTT. This gives the protein CASSLRPQLDTQYF.

V and J are TRBV30 and TRBJ2-6, with 9 positions matching TRBD1. Trimming removed 6 bases from V and 1 base from J; junction bases left unmatched: 10. CDR3 length equals 17 residues. Per the germline V gene, CDR1 is GTSNPN and CDR2 is SVGIG (reference sequence). CDR3 protein: CACRPRDRVSGANVLTF. The CDR3 DNA is TGTGCCTGCCGGCCCAGGGACAGGGTGTCTGGGGCCAACGTCCTGACTTTC.

This chain joins TRBV7-9 and TRBJ2-3; TRBD2 might be the D (6 bases). The germline gives CDR1 SEHNR, CDR2 FQNEAQ (reference sequence). With 4 bases removed from V and 6 bases from J, the gap between germline ends came to 8 bases. The CDR3 is 12 residues long. The CDR3 sequence: CASSSRGDTQYF. CDR3 bases: TGTGCCAGCAGCTCCCGGGGGGATACGCAGTATTTT.

The chain joins TRBV4-2 to TRBJ1-2; 7 positions match TRBD1. CDR3 length: 14 amino acids. Germline V lookup: CDR1 LGHNA, CDR2 YNFKEQ. V shed 4 bases, J shed 4 bases, and the junction held 6 bases outside the gene matches. This CDR3 reads CASSPRQGGYGYTF. CDR3 nucleotides: TGTGCCAGCAGCCCCCGACAGGGAGGCTATGGCTACACCTTC.

This sequence joins TRBV11-3 and TRBJ2-3; D gene ambiguous. Trimming removed 4 bases from V and 4 bases from J, with 9 bases in between. The CDR3 covers 13 residues. Germline-derived CDR1 and CDR2 are SGHNT and YENEEA. Written as DNA, the CDR3 is TGTGCCAGCAGCTCGACTTTAGCAGATACGCAGTATTTT. Its translation: CASSSTLADTQYF.

J is TRBJ2-7 and V is TRBV5-6; D is possibly TRBD1 (5 bases). The CDR3 loop spans 15 amino acids. Trimming left V 0 bases short and J 3 bases short, with 13 bases between. Germline loops: CDR1 SGHDT, CDR2 YYEEEE. The CDR3 sequence is CASSLVGPMNYEQYF. The CDR3 coding sequence is TGTGCCAGCAGCTTGGTGGGGCCTATGAACTACGAGCAGTACTTC.

This chain joins TRBV30 and TRBJ2-2; 7 bases are a match to TRBD2. From germline, CDR1 is GTSNPN and CDR2 SVGIG (reference sequence). The CDR3 has 16 amino acids. The V segment lost 0 bases and the J segment 5 bases; nucleotides outside the gene matches: 9. CDR3 in amino acids: CAWSVKRGGRTGELFF. The CDR3 DNA is TGTGCCTGGAGTGTAAAGCGGGGAGGGCGGACCGGGGAGCTGTTTTTT.